One sample yielded the 23 T cell receptor beta chains listed below, sequenced in a study of neoadjuvant anti-PD-1 for oral cavity cancer. Clones were read by immunoSEQ multiplex PCR, and TCRdb kept only the in-frame ones, dropping some. This repertoire shows over 9,500 clones, around 56% found once; its top ten account for 9% to 15%. Sample: tumor tissue, taken before nivolumab (anti-PD-1) treatment. The receptor set was obtained from a person between 40 and 85 years old with oral cavity squamous cell carcinoma.

The chain employs TRBV5-1 and TRBJ1-1, with D unresolved. Germline CDR1 SGHRS, CDR2 YFSETQ. The V and J ends lost 0 bases and 0 bases respectively, with 6 bases between them. This CDR3 region has 14 residues. The CDR3 bases are TGCGCCAGCAGCTTGGGGCAGATGAACACTGAAGCTTTCTTT. This translates into CASSLGQMNTEAFF.

The chain recombines TRBV7-9 with TRBJ2-2; D is ambiguous. V lost 4 bases to trimming and J lost 0 bases, with 12 bases between them. This CDR3 region has 16 residues. The germline V gene has CDR1 SEHNR and CDR2 FQNEAQ (reference sequence). CDR3 amino acids: CASSSNSRTNTGELFF. The CDR3 coding sequence is TGTGCCAGCAGCTCCAATAGCCGGACGAACACCGGGGAGCTGTTTTTT.

This sequence joins TRBV28 and TRBJ2-7; no firm D call. V was shortened by 4 bases and J by 3 bases, with 13 bases between the two germline ends. Germline CDR1 is MDHEN and CDR2 is SYDVKM. CDR3 size: 14 residues. Here the CDR3 DNA reads TGTGCCAGCAGTTCTGGGCAGTCCCTCTACGAGCAGTACTTC. This codes for CASSSGQSLYEQYF.

The chain is built from TRBV30 and TRBJ1-5; no definite D call. The V gene lost 7 bases and the J gene lost 3 bases, with 10 bases spanning the gap. The CDR3 consists of 12 residues. The germline gives CDR1 GTSNPN, CDR2 SVGIG (reference sequence). CDR3 sequence reads: CAYSGPNQPQHF. The CDR3 DNA reads as TGTGCCTATTCAGGTCCCAATCAGCCCCAGCATTTT.

Relative to its sample, this clone is medium-sized. The CDR3 bases are TGTGCCTGGAGTGTACACAGGCAGGGGGGCGCTGAAGCTTTCTTT. Residues: CAWSVHRQGGAEAFF. This chain connects TRBV30 to TRBJ1-1; 7 nucleotides agree with TRBD1. V lost 0 bases to trimming and J lost 6 bases; unmatched junction nucleotides: 10. The V gene's germline CDR1 is GTSNPN and CDR2 SVGIG (reference sequence). The CDR3 spans 15 residues.

The gene calls are TRBV6-6 and TRBJ1-5; tentatively, D is TRBD1 (6 bases). The V gene's germline CDR1 is MNHNY and CDR2 SVGAGI (reference sequence). This CDR3 comprises 16 residues. The V end lost 4 bases, the J end lost 1 base, and 14 bases lay between the germline ends. Here the CDR3 DNA reads TGTGCCAGCAGTTTGGACAGCCGATGGAGCAATCAGCCCCAGCATTTT. It encodes CASSLDSRWSNQPQHF.

J is TRBJ1-1 and V is TRBV29-1, with 7 bases that match TRBD1. The trim removed 4 bases at V and 0 bases at J, leaving 8 bases unmatched. CDR1 and CDR2 (germline): SQVTM, ANQGSEA. This CDR3 is 15 amino acids long. For the CDR3, the DNA is TGCAGCGTTGTCGAAGCAGGGGGTCTGAACACTGAAGCTTTCTTT. Its protein product is CSVVEAGGLNTEAFF.

The V and J genes are TRBV5-1 and TRBJ1-2; unclear D gene. Trimming shortened V by 1 base and J by 3 bases, and 7 bases separated the two germline ends. The germline V gene encodes CDR1 SGHRS and CDR2 YFSETQ. This CDR3 comprises 13 residues. The CDR3 DNA is TGCGCCAGCAGCTTGAAGGTGGACTATGGCTACACCTTC. Protein product: CASSLKVDYGYTF.

Sample share makes this clone medium-sized. The chain joins TRBV2 to TRBJ2-5; TRBD2 might be the D (5 bases). This CDR3 contains 13 residues. CDR1 is SNHLY and CDR2 is FYNNEI in the germline V gene. V was shortened by 2 bases and J by 7 bases, with 11 bases between the two germline ends. This CDR3 is CASSENQAGTQYF. The CDR3 DNA reads TGTGCCAGCAGTGAAAATCAGGCGGGGACCCAGTACTTC.

This clone is judged medium-sized. This sequence joins TRBV6-6 and TRBJ1-3; D might be TRBD1 (6 bases). The germline V and J ends were trimmed by 8 bases and 4 bases, with 9 bases remaining between them. CDR1 and CDR2 (germline): MNHNY, SVGAGI (reference sequence). The CDR3 sequence is 12 residues long. DNA for the CDR3: TGTGCCAGCCGGCAGGGGGGAAACACCATATATTTT. This encodes CASRQGGNTIYF.

The chain uses TRBV5-6 and TRBJ2-2; TRBD2 might be the D (6 bases). This CDR3 comprises 13 residues. CDR1 is SGHDT and CDR2 is YYEEEE in the germline V gene. Deletions cut 2 bases from V and 7 bases from J, with 9 bases between. The CDR3 sequence is CASSFGGGGELFF. Written as DNA, the CDR3 is TGTGCCAGCAGCTTCGGGGGTGGCGGGGAGCTGTTTTTT.

CDR3 in amino acids: CASSVVGTGAGNTIYF. CDR3 sequence (DNA): TGTGCCAGCAGCGTAGTTGGGACAGGGGCTGGAAACACCATATATTTT. The rearrangement links TRBV9 to TRBJ1-3; 10 positions match TRBD1. Germline V gene sequence: CDR1 SGDLS, CDR2 YYNGEE. CDR3 length: 16 residues. Trimming cost V 0 bases and J 2 bases; bases outside gene matches: 2.

This chain links TRBV25-1 with TRBJ2-7, with TRBD2 identical over 9 bases. The junction had 5 bases not matched to a gene; V was cut back by 1 base and J by 4 bases. The CDR3 totals 15 residues. Germline V gene sequence: CDR1 MGHDK, CDR2 SYGVNS. The CDR3 region has the DNA TGTGCCAGCAGTGAATCCGAGCGGGAGGATTACGAGCAGTACTTC. Translation: CASSESEREDYEQYF.

In this sample, this clone turned up a few times. This chain joins TRBV10-1 and TRBJ2-1; D gene uncertain. Germline V gives CDR1 WNHNN, CDR2 SYGVQD (reference sequence). Trimming left V 4 bases short and J 2 bases short, with 9 bases between. The CDR3 contains 14 residues. CDR3 nucleotides: TGCGCCAGCAGTGGTGGGGTCGCCTACAATGAGCAGTTCTTC. This codes for CASSGGVAYNEQFF.

This chain joins TRBV5-4 and TRBJ2-5, with 9 positions matching TRBD1. Germline V gene lookup returns CDR1 SGHNT and CDR2 YYREEE (reference sequence). The CDR3 has 15 amino acids. After removal of 4 bases from V and 2 bases from J, the junction contained 6 bases not matched to a gene. CDR3 sequence (DNA): TGTGCCAGCAGCCGGGGGACAGGGTCTCAAGAGACCCAGTACTTC. Its translation is CASSRGTGSQETQYF.

This clone counts as medium-sized. V and J are TRBV6-1 and TRBJ1-3, with TRBD1 as a possible D gene (6 bases). CDR3 length equals 17 residues. With 2 bases removed from V and 0 bases from J, the gap between germline ends came to 14 bases. Germline V gene sequence: CDR1 MNHNS, CDR2 SASEGT. CDR3 residues: CASSEYNGGHSGNTIYF. The CDR3 DNA follows: TGTGCCAGCAGTGAATATAACGGGGGCCACTCTGGAAACACCATATATTTT.

This clone is categorized as medium-sized. In nucleotides, the CDR3 is TGTGCCACCAGCAGAGATTCAAACACCGGGACAGGGGTCTACGAGCAGTACTTC. This encodes CATSRDSNTGTGVYEQYF. The chain is built from TRBV15 and TRBJ2-7, with TRBD1 matching over 10 bases. J was trimmed by 3 bases and V by 0 bases; bases with no gene match: 11. Germline V gene data show CDR1 as LNHNV and CDR2 as YYDKDF (reference sequence). The CDR3 is 18 residues long. Complete variable domain (other parts from reference TRBV15 and TRBJ2-7): DAMVIQNPRYQVTQFGKPVTLSCSQTLNHNVMYWYQQKSSQAPKLLFHYYDKDFNNEADTPDNFQSRRPNTSFCFLDIRSPGLGDTAMYLCATSRDSNTGTGVYEQYFGPGTRLTVT.

This chain connects TRBV11-3 to TRBJ2-1; 11 bases line up with TRBD2. CDR3 length equals 16 residues. Germline CDR1 is SGHNT and CDR2 is YENEEA. After removal of 1 base from V and 7 bases from J, the junction contained 6 bases not matched to a gene. CDR3 protein: CASSLGTSGSMNEQFF. The CDR3, as DNA: TGTGCCAGCAGCTTAGGTACTAGCGGGAGCATGAATGAGCAGTTCTTC.

There are a few counts of this clone. The chain carries TRBV13 and TRBJ2-1, with TRBD1 as a possible D gene (5 bases). The length of the CDR3 is 13 residues. In germline, CDR1 is PRHDT, CDR2 FYEKMQ (reference sequence). Trimming removed 3 bases from V and 7 bases from J, with 10 bases in between. CDR3 DNA: TGTGCCAGCAGCTTCGTAGGGGTAAATGAGCAGTTCTTC. The encoded protein is CASSFVGVNEQFF.

Only a few counts were recorded for this clone. The V and J genes are TRBV4-3 and TRBJ1-5; tentatively, D is TRBD1 (6 bases). Deletions cut 2 bases from V and 4 bases from J, with 12 bases between. This CDR3 is 15 amino acids long. Germline CDR1 LGHNA, CDR2 YSLEER. The chain's CDR3 is CASSQYGQPNQPQHF. The CDR3 region has the DNA TGCGCCAGCAGCCAATACGGACAGCCGAATCAGCCCCAGCATTTT.

This clone occurred a few times. The V and J genes are TRBV14 and TRBJ1-5, with TRBD1 matching over 8 bases. The CDR3 sequence is 16 residues long. In germline, CDR1 is SGHDN, CDR2 FVKESK. Losses at the gene ends were 0 bases for V and 2 bases for J; bases not matched to a gene: 3. The CDR3 loop reads CASSQDQGAGNQPQHF. The CDR3, as DNA: TGTGCCAGCAGCCAAGATCAGGGGGCGGGCAATCAGCCCCAGCATTTT. Variable domain in full (rest from reference TRBV14 and TRBJ1-5): EAGVTQFPSHSVIEKGQTVTLRCDPISGHDNLYWYRRVMGKEIKFLLHFVKESKQDESGMPNNRFLAERTGGTYSTLKVQPAELEDSGVYFCASSQDQGAGNQPQHFGDGTRLSIL.

The rearrangement links TRBV7-8 to TRBJ2-5, with 8 bases aligning to TRBD1. This CDR3 has 15 amino acids. Unmatched junction bases numbered 10, after V lost 5 bases and J lost 5 bases. In germline, CDR1 is SGHVS, CDR2 FQNEAQ. In DNA, the CDR3 is TGTGCCAGCAGCATGTCGACAGGGGTATACGAGACCCAGTACTTC. Its translation is CASSMSTGVYETQYF.

The chain links TRBV10-1 to TRBJ2-2, with 7 bases lining up with TRBD1. Germline trimming cut 5 bases from V and 2 bases from J; bases unmatched to any gene: 5. Per germline, CDR1 WNHNN and CDR2 SYGVQD (reference sequence). The CDR3 is 15 amino acids. CDR3 sequence: CASSPGTDNTGELFF. The CDR3 DNA follows: TGCGCCAGCAGTCCCGGGACAGACAACACCGGGGAGCTGTTTTTT.